Shown below are 23 T cell receptor beta chains from a single sample sequenced in a study of shared clonotypes between healthy human individuals. Profiled with immunoSEQ multiplex PCR; TCRdb holds only in-frame clones, not every one. The sample lists nearly 2 million clones; 85% to 95% were seen once. The naive CD8 fraction comprised CD45RO-negative cells positively selected for CCR7 and excluded terminally differentiated effector memory CD45RA+ cells. Sample: naive CD8+ T cells sorted from blood. Source of these receptors: a man younger than 30 in good health.

The chain carries TRBV10-1 and TRBJ2-4; D possibly corresponds to TRBD2 (5 bases). Germline CDR1 reads WNHNN; CDR2 reads SYGVQD (reference sequence). Trimming pared 11 bases from V and 0 bases from J, leaving 11 bases between. The CDR3 is made up of 13 amino acids. The CDR3 sequence: CAWRQLAKNIQYF. The CDR3, as DNA: TGCGCCTGGAGGCAACTAGCCAAAAACATTCAGTACTTC.

The genes are TRBV29-1 and TRBJ1-2; D perhaps matches TRBD1 (5 bases). Trimming left V 0 bases short and J 8 bases short, with 19 bases between. The CDR3 totals 15 residues. CDR1 is SQVTM, CDR2 ANQGSEA, per germline. The CDR3 coding sequence is TGCAGCGTTGAAGATCAGGGAGGGCCCCCTGTAGGCTACACCTTC. Protein product: CSVEDQGGPPVGYTF.

The genes are TRBV4-1 and TRBJ2-3; weak D call: TRBD2 (6 bases). Trimming took off 0 bases at V and 4 bases at J, with 17 bases between the two ends. CDR1 MGHRA and CDR2 YSYEKL come from the germline V gene. The CDR3 runs 17 residues. The CDR3 reads CASSQDVSGVEADTQYF. CDR3 sequence (DNA): TGCGCCAGCAGCCAAGACGTTTCGGGAGTCGAGGCAGATACGCAGTATTTT.

The chain recombines TRBV27 with TRBJ1-5; tentatively, D is TRBD1 (5 bases). Between the trimmed V and J ends, which lost 7 bases and 5 bases, there was a span of 18 bases. Looked up from germline, CDR1 is MNHEY and CDR2 is SMNVEV (reference sequence). The CDR3 length is 15 residues. CDR3 sequence: CASTLSGGTDQPQHF. The CDR3 nucleotides are TGTGCCAGCACCCTGTCCGGGGGGACTGATCAGCCCCAGCATTTT.

As for this clone: Different DNA sequences within this sample yield the same CDR3. V usage is TRBV6-5 and J usage is TRBJ2-7; 7 bases match TRBD1. The V gene's germline CDR1 is MNHEY and CDR2 SVGAGI. Losses at the gene ends were 3 bases for V and 3 bases for J; bases not matched to a gene: 11. The CDR3 is 16 residues long. For the CDR3, the DNA is TGTGCCAGCAGTTATTCTACAGGGGAAACGGTCTACGAGCAGTACTTC. Protein sequence: CASSYSTGETVYEQYF.

The rearrangement joins TRBV9 to TRBJ2-1, with D maybe TRBD1 (5 bases). Trimming stripped 4 bases from V and 3 bases from J, with 11 bases between. The germline V gene has CDR1 SGDLS and CDR2 YYNGEE. The CDR3 has 14 amino acids. This CDR3 reads CASSPATDYNEQFF. As DNA, the CDR3 is TGTGCCAGCAGCCCAGCGACAGACTACAATGAGCAGTTCTTC.

The chain links TRBV6-1 to TRBJ2-2, with 10 bases fitting TRBD1. Germline CDR1 MNHNS, CDR2 SASEGT. V lost 4 bases, J lost 6 bases, and 8 bases stayed unmatched. CDR3 size: 16 residues. The CDR3 DNA reads TGTGCCAGCAGTGGGTACCGGGACAGGGGATCCGGGGAGCTGTTTTTT. It specifies CASSGYRDRGSGELFF.

V usage is TRBV6-1 and J usage is TRBJ2-7; D possibly uses TRBD1 or TRBD2 (5 bases each). Germline V CDR1 and CDR2: MNHNS, SASEGT. This CDR3 has 17 residues. V lost 2 bases to trimming and J lost 4 bases, with 21 bases between them. The CDR3 nucleotides read TGTGCCAGCAGTGAACCGATTAGGGTCGGGGCAGGGTACGAGCAGTACTTC. Its protein product is CASSEPIRVGAGYEQYF.

The J gene is TRBJ2-3, the V gene TRBV7-9, with 10 bases fitting TRBD2. After removal of 5 bases from V and 6 bases from J, the junction contained 8 bases not matched to a gene. CDR1 and CDR2 (germline): SEHNR, FQNEAQ (reference sequence). The CDR3 length is 15 residues. The CDR3 nucleotides read TGTGCCAGCAGCAATCTAGCGGGAGTCGTGGATACGCAGTATTTT. Translated: CASSNLAGVVDTQYF.

For this clone: This same CDR3 is encoded by further DNA sequences in the sample. V is TRBV27 and J is TRBJ2-1, with 7 bases identical to TRBD1. The J segment lost 2 bases and the V segment lost 6 bases, leaving 4 bases of the junction unmatched. The CDR3 length is 14 residues. Germline CDR1 and CDR2: MNHEY and SMNVEV (reference sequence). CDR3 DNA: TGTGCCAGCAGCCCCGGGACAGCCTACAATGAGCAGTTCTTC. It specifies CASSPGTAYNEQFF.

CDR3 coding DNA: TGCGCCAGCAGCCCAGGGGTCAAGGGCCTTTACACAGATACGCAGTATTTT. Protein product: CASSPGVKGLYTDTQYF. This chain uses TRBV5-1 with TRBJ2-3; D might be TRBD1 (6 bases). Deletions cut 4 bases from V and 2 bases from J, with 20 bases between. The CDR3 is made up of 17 amino acids. Germline V lookup: CDR1 SGHRS, CDR2 YFSETQ.

The chain links TRBV7-8 to TRBJ2-3; D unclear. Germline V CDR1 and CDR2: SGHVS, FQNEAQ. The germline V and J ends were trimmed by 5 bases and 6 bases, with 9 bases remaining between them. The CDR3 length is 12 residues. The CDR3 bases are TGTGCCAGCAGCACGGGTGGCGATACGCAGTATTTT. This gives the protein CASSTGGDTQYF.

The chain recombines TRBV11-1 with TRBJ2-3; no clear D. The CDR3 covers 12 residues. The V gene lost 4 bases and the J gene lost 0 bases, with 2 bases spanning the gap. Germline CDR1 SGHAT, CDR2 FQDESV (reference sequence). Written as DNA, the CDR3 is TGTGCCAGCAGCTCTAGCACAGATACGCAGTATTTT. It is translated as CASSSSTDTQYF. Based on the CDR3 plus reference TRBV11-1 and TRBJ2-3, the full variable domain is EAEVAQSPRYKITEKSQAVAFWCDPISGHATLYWYRQILGQGPELLVQFQDESVVDDSQLPKDRFSAERLKGVDSTLKIQPAELGDSAMYLCASSSSTDTQYFGPGTRLTVL.

The chain recombines TRBV13 with TRBJ1-1, with D possibly matching TRBD1 (5 bases). The CDR3 has 16 amino acids. The V gene's germline CDR1 is PRHDT and CDR2 FYEKMQ (reference sequence). Trimming pared 6 bases from V and 2 bases from J, leaving 19 bases between. The CDR3 sequence: CASRKGPGSLNTEAFF. CDR3 DNA: TGTGCCAGCAGAAAGGGGCCGGGATCGCTAAACACTGAAGCTTTCTTT.

V usage is TRBV2 and J usage is TRBJ2-3; D unclear. Germline V lookup: CDR1 SNHLY, CDR2 FYNNEI. This CDR3 has 12 amino acids. V was cut by 2 bases and J by 4 bases, with 4 bases left in between. CDR3 bases: TGTGCCAGCAGTGAAACCTCAGATACGCAGTATTTT. Protein: CASSETSDTQYF.

This sequence joins TRBV27 and TRBJ2-3, with TRBD2 identical over 9 bases. The CDR3 length is 16 residues. V lost 2 bases and J lost 1; bases outside the gene matches: 4. CDR1 and CDR2 (germline): MNHEY, SMNVEV (reference sequence). CDR3 sequence reads: CASSLGVAGGTDTQYF. The CDR3 region has the DNA TGTGCCAGCAGTTTAGGGGTAGCGGGGGGCACAGATACGCAGTATTTT.

CDR3 in amino acids: CASSEYPVLGNEQYF. CDR3 DNA: TGTGCCAGCAGTGAATATCCGGTTTTGGGAAACGAGCAGTACTTC. The chain links TRBV6-1 to TRBJ2-7, with D uncertain. V was cut by 2 bases and J by 5 bases, with 16 bases left in between. Germline V gene sequence: CDR1 MNHNS, CDR2 SASEGT. This CDR3 is 15 amino acids long.

The chain uses TRBV13 and TRBJ2-7; 9 positions agree with TRBD1. This CDR3 contains 15 residues. CDR1 is PRHDT, CDR2 FYEKMQ, per germline (reference sequence). Trimming took 1 base from V and 2 from J; bases not matched to a gene: 3. The CDR3 protein is CASSLVGQGTYEQYF. The CDR3 DNA reads as TGTGCCAGCAGCTTAGTGGGACAGGGAACCTACGAGCAGTACTTC.

The chain links TRBV6-6 to TRBJ1-4; D unclear. Trimming stripped 0 bases from V and 4 bases from J, with 6 bases between. The CDR3 contains 14 residues. The germline V gene encodes CDR1 MNHNY and CDR2 SVGAGI (reference sequence). The CDR3 DNA reads as TGTGCCAGCAGTTACTCAGAGTTTAATGAAAAACTGTTTTTT. This translates into CASSYSEFNEKLFF.

The chain uses TRBV7-6 and TRBJ2-7; 9 positions match TRBD1. Per the germline V gene, CDR1 is SGHVS and CDR2 is FNYEAQ. The V gene end was trimmed by 3 bases and the J gene end by 3 bases; junction bases not matched to a gene: 6. CDR3 length equals 15 residues. The CDR3 DNA reads TGTGCCAGCAGCTTGGGGGGACAGGGTGGCTACGAGCAGTACTTC. This gives the protein CASSLGGQGGYEQYF.

The chain carries TRBV4-1 and TRBJ2-5; 7 positions agree with TRBD2. V shed 3 bases and J 2 bases; nucleotides not matched to a gene: 9. CDR3 length: 16 residues. Germline lookup yields CDR1 MGHRA and CDR2 YSYEKL. In DNA, the CDR3 is TGCGCCAGCAGCCAGAGCCTAGGGAGGGAACAAGAGACCCAGTACTTC. Encoded protein: CASSQSLGREQETQYF.

The chain carries TRBV7-9 and TRBJ2-5; TRBD1 is a possible D gene (5 bases). V was clipped by 5 bases and J by 5 bases, with 18 bases between them. CDR1 SEHNR and CDR2 FQNEAQ come from the germline V gene (reference sequence). The CDR3 runs to 15 residues. The CDR3 loop is CASSPPRSRAETQYF. DNA for the CDR3: TGTGCCAGCAGCCCCCCCCGGAGCAGGGCGGAGACCCAGTACTTC.

DNA of the CDR3: TGCGCCAGCGTCTCCGAGCAGTACTTC. This translates into CASVSEQYF. The chain is built from TRBV5-1 and TRBJ2-7; D is uncertain. V was trimmed by 7 bases and J by 6 bases, leaving 5 bases between them. Germline V gene lookup returns CDR1 SGHRS and CDR2 YFSETQ. The CDR3 is 9 residues long.